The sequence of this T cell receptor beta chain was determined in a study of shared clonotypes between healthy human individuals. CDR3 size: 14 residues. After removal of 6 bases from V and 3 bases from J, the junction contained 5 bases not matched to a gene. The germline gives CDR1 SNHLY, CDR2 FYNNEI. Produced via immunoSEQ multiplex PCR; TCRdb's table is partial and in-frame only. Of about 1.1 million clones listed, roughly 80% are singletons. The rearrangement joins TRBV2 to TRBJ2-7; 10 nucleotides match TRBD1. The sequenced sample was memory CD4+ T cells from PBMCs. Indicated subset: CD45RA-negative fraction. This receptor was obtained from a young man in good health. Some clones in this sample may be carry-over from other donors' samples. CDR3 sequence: CASSRQGANYEQYF. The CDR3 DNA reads TGTGCCAGCAGCCGACAGGGGGCGAACTACGAGCAGTACTTC.